Here is one T cell receptor (beta chain) with its context. Its antigen is currently unknown. CDR1 is LGHNT, CDR2 FRNRAP, per germline. The CDR3 extends over 14 amino acids. The V and J ends lost 7 bases and 3 bases, in that order; junction bases with no gene match: 8. This sample stems from a study of graft-versus-host responses after intestinal transplantation. Profiling relied on immunoSEQ multiplex PCR, and the TCRdb table lists in-frame clones only, not all of them. The table lists about 93,000 clones, about 93% of them singletons, with less than 0.5% in the top ten. This sequence joins TRBV12-5 and TRBJ2-5, with 7 nucleotides matching TRBD1. The TCR sequence derives from a human donor who received an intestinal transplant. The sample in question was unstimulated CD8+ T cells sorted from spleen or lymph node cells, obtained before intestinal transplant. This CDR3 reads CASALVTGKETQYF. CDR3 in DNA: TGTGCTAGTGCCCTCGTGACAGGGAAAGAGACCCAGTACTTC.